The 9 T cell receptor beta chains below come from one sample, sequenced in a study of T cell changes during pregnancy in multiple sclerosis. The protocol was immunoSEQ multiplex PCR, while the TCRdb copy is restricted to in-frame clones and leaves out a portion. Of 45,000 to 65,000 clones listed, about 90% are singletons. Sequencing was performed on CD4+ T cells from peripheral blood mononuclear cells, taken after pregnancy. These receptors all stem from a female donor with multiple sclerosis, enrolled in a pregnancy study.

The chain is built from TRBV7-6 and TRBJ2-2; 8 bases align to TRBD2. Germline CDR1 and CDR2: SGHVS and FNYEAQ. The CDR3 extends over 15 amino acids. Trimming at V came to 8 bases and at J to 6 bases, leaving 11 bases not matched to a gene. CDR3 residues: CASRAAGDISGELFF. The CDR3 DNA reads as TGTGCCAGCCGGGCAGCGGGAGATATATCCGGGGAGCTGTTTTTT.

CDR3 DNA: TGTGCCTGGAGCATGGGCTCCTATGGCTACACCTTC. It encodes CAWSMGSYGYTF. The J gene is TRBJ1-2, the V gene TRBV30, with unresolved D. Germline CDR1 and CDR2: GTSNPN and SVGIG (reference sequence). The ends were cut back, 3 bases at V and 4 bases at J, with 9 bases in the middle. The CDR3 covers 12 residues.

The rearrangement joins TRBV12-5 to TRBJ2-7, with 8 bases that match TRBD1. Trimming removed 6 bases from V and 4 bases from J; junction bases left unmatched: 2. This CDR3 has 12 amino acids. The V gene's germline CDR1 is LGHNT and CDR2 FRNRAP. Here the CDR3 reads CASGQGAYEQYF. CDR3 DNA: TGTGCTAGTGGCCAGGGGGCTTACGAGCAGTACTTC.

This chain links TRBV1 with TRBJ2-1; the D call of TRBD2 is as the table states it, not checked on the DNA. TRBV1 is annotated as a pseudogene. The CDR3 length is 18 residues. CDR3 residues: CTSSQDRPGLAGVNEQFF. The CDR3 DNA reads as TGCACCAGCAGCCAAGATCGGCCGGGACTAGCGGGAGTCAATGAGCAGTTCTTC.

The chain carries TRBV7-2 and TRBJ2-7; 9 bases are a match to TRBD2. CDR3 length: 15 residues. Trimming cost V 2 bases and J 0 bases; bases outside gene matches: 2. In germline, CDR1 is SGHTA, CDR2 FQGNSA. DNA for the CDR3: TGTGCCAGCAGCTTAACTAGCGGGCCCTCCTACGAGCAGTACTTC. Encoded protein: CASSLTSGPSYEQYF.

The chain carries TRBV5-1 and TRBJ2-6; the D gene is possibly TRBD1 (5 bases). Germline V lookup: CDR1 SGHRS, CDR2 YFSETQ. The germline V and J ends were trimmed by 4 bases and 0 bases, with 11 bases remaining between them. The CDR3 runs to 16 residues. The CDR3 region is CASSKQVHSGANVLTF. In nucleotides, the CDR3 is TGCGCCAGCAGCAAACAGGTTCACTCTGGGGCCAACGTCCTGACTTTC.

This chain joins TRBV7-9 and TRBJ2-7; 7 nucleotides line up with TRBD1. Per germline, CDR1 SEHNR and CDR2 FQNEAQ (reference sequence). V lost 1 base to trimming and J lost 2 bases; unmatched junction nucleotides: 5. The CDR3 has 15 amino acids. CDR3 in amino acids: CASSLGDGQAYEQYF. DNA of the CDR3: TGTGCCAGCAGCTTAGGCGATGGACAGGCCTACGAGCAGTACTTC.

The chain joins TRBV19 to TRBJ1-5; TRBD1 agrees at 10 bases. Trimming took 8 bases from V and 4 from J; bases not matched to a gene: 14. Germline V gives CDR1 LNHDA, CDR2 SQIVND (reference sequence). The CDR3 spans 17 residues. In DNA, the CDR3 is TGTGCCAGTTCGACCGGGACAGGGGCCTCTTTAAATCAGCCCCAGCATTTT. This sequence encodes CASSTGTGASLNQPQHF.

The genes are TRBV5-4 and TRBJ2-3; TRBD2 matches 9 bases. Germline V gene lookup returns CDR1 SGHNT and CDR2 YYREEE (reference sequence). V shed 4 bases, J shed 5 bases, and the junction held 11 bases outside the gene matches. CDR3 size: 16 residues. CDR3: CASSREIAGGKDTQYF. In DNA form, the CDR3 reads TGTGCCAGCAGCAGGGAGATCGCGGGAGGGAAAGATACGCAGTATTTT.